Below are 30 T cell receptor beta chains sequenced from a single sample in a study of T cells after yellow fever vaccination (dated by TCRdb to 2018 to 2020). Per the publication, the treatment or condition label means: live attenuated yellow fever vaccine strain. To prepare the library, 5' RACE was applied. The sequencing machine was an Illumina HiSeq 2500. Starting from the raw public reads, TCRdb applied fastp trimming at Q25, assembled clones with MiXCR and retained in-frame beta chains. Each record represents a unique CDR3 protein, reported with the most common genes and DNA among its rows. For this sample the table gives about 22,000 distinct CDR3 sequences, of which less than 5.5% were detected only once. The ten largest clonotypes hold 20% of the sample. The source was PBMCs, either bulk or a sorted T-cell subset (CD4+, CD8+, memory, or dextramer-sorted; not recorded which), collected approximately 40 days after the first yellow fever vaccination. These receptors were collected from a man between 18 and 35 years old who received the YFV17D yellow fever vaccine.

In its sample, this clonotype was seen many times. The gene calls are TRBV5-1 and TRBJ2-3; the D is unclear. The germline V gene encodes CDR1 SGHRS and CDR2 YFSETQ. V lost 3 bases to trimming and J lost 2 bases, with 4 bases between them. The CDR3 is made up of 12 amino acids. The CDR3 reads CASSYHTDTQYF. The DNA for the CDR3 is TGCGCCAGCAGCTACCACACAGATACGCAGTATTTT.

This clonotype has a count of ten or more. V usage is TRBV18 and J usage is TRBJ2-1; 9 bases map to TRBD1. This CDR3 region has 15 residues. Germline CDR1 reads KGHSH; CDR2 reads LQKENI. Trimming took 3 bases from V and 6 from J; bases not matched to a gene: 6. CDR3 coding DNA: TGTGCCAGCTCACCTAGGACAGGGGATATCAATGAGCAGTTCTTC. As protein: CASSPRTGDINEQFF. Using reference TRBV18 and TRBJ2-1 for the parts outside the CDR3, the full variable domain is NAGVMQNPRHLVRRRGQEARLRCSPMKGHSHVYWYRQLPEEGLKFMVYLQKENIIDESGMPKERFSAEFPKEGPSILRIQQVVRGDSAAYFCASSPRTGDINEQFFGPGTRLTVL.

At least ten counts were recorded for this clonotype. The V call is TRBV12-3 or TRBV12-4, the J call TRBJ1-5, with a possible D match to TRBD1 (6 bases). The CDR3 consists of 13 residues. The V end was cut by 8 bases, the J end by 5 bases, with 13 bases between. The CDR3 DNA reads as TGTGCCAGCCAGGGGACGGCTTATCAGCCCCAGCATTTT. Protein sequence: CASQGTAYQPQHF.

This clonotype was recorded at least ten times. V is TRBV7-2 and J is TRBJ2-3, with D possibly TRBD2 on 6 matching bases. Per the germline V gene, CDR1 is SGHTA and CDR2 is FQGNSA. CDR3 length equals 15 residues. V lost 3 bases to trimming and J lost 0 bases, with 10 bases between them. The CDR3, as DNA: TGTGCCAGCAGCTTGCGGCTAGCGAGCACAGATACGCAGTATTTT. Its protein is CASSLRLASTDTQYF.

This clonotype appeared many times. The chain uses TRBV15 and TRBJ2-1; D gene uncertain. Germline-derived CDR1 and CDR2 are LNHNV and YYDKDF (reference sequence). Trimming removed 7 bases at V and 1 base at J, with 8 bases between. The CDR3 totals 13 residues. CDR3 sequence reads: CATTGGSYNEQFF. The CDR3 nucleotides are TGTGCCACCACTGGCGGATCCTACAATGAGCAGTTCTTC. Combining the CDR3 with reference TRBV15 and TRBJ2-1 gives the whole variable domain DAMVIQNPRYQVTQFGKPVTLSCSQTLNHNVMYWYQQKSSQAPKLLFHYYDKDFNNEADTPDNFQSRRPNTSFCFLDIRSPGLGDTAMYLCATTGGSYNEQFFGPGTRLTVL.

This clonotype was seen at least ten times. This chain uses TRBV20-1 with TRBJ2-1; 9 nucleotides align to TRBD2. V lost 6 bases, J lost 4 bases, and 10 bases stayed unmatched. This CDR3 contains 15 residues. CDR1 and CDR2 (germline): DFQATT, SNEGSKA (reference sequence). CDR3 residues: CSAGERGAYYNEQFF. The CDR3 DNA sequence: TGCAGTGCAGGGGAGCGGGGGGCGTATTACAATGAGCAGTTCTTC.

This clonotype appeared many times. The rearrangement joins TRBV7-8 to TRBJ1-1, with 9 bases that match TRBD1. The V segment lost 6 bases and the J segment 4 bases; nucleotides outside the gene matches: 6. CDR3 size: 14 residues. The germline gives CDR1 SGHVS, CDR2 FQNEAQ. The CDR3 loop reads CASRLGQGSTEAFF. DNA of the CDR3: TGTGCCAGCAGGCTGGGACAGGGATCCACTGAAGCTTTCTTT.

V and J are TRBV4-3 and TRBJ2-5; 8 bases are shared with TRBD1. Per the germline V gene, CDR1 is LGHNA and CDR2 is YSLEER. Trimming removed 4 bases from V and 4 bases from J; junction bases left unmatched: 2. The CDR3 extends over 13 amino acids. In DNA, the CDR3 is TGCGCCAGCAGCCCAGACAGGGGAGAGACCCAGTACTTC. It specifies CASSPDRGETQYF.

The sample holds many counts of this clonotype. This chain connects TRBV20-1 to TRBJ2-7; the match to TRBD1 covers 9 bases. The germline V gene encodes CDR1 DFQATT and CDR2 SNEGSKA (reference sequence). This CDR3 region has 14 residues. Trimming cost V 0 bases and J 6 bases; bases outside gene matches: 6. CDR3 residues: CSARERTGVGEQYV. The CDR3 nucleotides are TGCAGTGCTAGAGAGCGGACAGGGGTTGGCGAGCAGTACGTC.

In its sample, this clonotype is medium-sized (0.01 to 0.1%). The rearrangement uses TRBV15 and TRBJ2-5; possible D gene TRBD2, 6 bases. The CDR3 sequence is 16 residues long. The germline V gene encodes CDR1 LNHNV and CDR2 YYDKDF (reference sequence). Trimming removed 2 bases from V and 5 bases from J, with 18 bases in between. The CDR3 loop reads CATSRRRLVRGETQYF. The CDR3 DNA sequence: TGTGCCACCAGCAGAAGACGACTAGTAAGAGGGGAGACCCAGTACTTC.

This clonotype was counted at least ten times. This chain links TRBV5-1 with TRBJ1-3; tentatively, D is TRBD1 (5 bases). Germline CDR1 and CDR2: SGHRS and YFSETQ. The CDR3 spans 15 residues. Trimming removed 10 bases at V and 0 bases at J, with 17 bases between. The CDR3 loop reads CAGTWDWCSGNTIYF. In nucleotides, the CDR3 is TGCGCCGGCACCTGGGACTGGTGCTCTGGAAACACCATATATTTT.

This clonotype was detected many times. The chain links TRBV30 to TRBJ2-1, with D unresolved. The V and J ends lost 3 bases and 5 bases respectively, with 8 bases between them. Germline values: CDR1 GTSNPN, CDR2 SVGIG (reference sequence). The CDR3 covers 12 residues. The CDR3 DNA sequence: TGTGCCTGGAGCCGGCCGGACAATGAGCAGTTCTTC. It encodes CAWSRPDNEQFF.

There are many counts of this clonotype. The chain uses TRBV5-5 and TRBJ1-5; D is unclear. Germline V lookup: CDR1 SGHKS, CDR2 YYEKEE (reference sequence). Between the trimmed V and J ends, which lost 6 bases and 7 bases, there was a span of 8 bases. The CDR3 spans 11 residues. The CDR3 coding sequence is TGTGCCAGCACCGTCGGGCAGCCCCAGCATTTT. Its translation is CASTVGQPQHF.

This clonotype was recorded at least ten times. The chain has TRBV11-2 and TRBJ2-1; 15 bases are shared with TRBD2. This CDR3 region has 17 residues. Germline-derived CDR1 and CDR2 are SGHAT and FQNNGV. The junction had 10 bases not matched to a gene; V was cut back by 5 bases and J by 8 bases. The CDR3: CASSDWTSGGAKDEQFF. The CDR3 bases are TGTGCCAGCAGCGACTGGACTAGCGGGGGGGCAAAAGATGAGCAGTTCTTC. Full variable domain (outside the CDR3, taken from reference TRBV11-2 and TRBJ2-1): EAGVAQSPRYKIIEKRQSVAFWCNPISGHATLYWYQQILGQGPKLLIQFQNNGVVDDSQLPKDRFSAERLKGVDSTLKIQPAKLEDSAVYLCASSDWTSGGAKDEQFFGPGTRLTVL.

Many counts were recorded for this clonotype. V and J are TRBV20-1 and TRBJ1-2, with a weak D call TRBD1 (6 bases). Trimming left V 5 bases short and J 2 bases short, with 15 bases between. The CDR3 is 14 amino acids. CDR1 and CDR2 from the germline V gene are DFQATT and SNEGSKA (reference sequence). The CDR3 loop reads CSAVPGGSNYGYTF. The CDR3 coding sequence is TGCAGTGCTGTGCCCGGGGGCTCAAACTATGGCTACACCTTC.

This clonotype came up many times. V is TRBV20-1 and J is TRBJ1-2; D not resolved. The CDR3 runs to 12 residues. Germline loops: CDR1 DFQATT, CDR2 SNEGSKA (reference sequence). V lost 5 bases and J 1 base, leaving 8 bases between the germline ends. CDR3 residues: CSAPADNYGYTF. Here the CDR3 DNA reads TGCAGTGCTCCGGCGGATAACTATGGCTACACCTTC.

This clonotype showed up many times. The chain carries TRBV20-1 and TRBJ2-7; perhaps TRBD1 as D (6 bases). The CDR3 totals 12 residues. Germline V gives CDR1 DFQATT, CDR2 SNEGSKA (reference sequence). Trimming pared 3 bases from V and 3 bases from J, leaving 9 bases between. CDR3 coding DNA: TGCAGTGCTAGTCAGGGGAACTACGAGCAGTACGTC. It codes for CSASQGNYEQYV.

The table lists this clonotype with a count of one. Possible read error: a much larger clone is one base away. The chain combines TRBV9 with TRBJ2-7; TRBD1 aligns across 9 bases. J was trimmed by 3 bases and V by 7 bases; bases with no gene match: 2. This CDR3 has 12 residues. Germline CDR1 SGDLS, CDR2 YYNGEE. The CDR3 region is CASRTGDYEQYF. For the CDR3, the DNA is TGTGCCAGCCGGACAGGGGACTACGAGCAGTACTTC. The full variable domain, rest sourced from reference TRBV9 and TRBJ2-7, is DSGVTQTPKHLITATGQRVTLRCSPRSGDLSVYWYQQSLDQGLQFLIQYYNGEERAKGNILERFSAQQFPDLHSELNLSSLELGDSALYFCASRTGDYEQYFGPGTRLTVT.

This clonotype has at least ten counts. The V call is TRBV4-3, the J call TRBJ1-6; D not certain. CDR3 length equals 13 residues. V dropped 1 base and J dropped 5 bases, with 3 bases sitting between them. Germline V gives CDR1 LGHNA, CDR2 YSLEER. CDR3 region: CASSQVNNSPLHF. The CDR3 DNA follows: TGCGCCAGCAGCCAAGTAAATAATTCACCCCTCCACTTT.

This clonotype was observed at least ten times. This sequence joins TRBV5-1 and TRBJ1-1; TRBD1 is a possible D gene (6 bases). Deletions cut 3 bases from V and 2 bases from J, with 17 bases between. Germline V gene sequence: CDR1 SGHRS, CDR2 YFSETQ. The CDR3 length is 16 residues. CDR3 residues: CASSYGQFRGNTEAFF. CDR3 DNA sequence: TGCGCCAGCAGCTACGGACAATTCAGGGGAAACACTGAAGCTTTCTTT.

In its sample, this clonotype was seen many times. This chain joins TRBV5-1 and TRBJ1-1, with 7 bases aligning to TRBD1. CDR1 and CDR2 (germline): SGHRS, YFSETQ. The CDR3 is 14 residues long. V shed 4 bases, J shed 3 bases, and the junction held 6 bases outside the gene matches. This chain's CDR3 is CASSTTGADTEAFF. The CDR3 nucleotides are TGCGCCAGCAGCACTACAGGGGCGGACACTGAAGCTTTCTTT.

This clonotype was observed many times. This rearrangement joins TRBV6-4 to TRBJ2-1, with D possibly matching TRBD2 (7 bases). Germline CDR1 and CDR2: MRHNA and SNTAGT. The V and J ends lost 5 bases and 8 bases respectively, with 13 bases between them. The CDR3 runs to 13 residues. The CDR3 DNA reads TGTGCCAGCAGTCGGGGGGCCGACTATGAGCAGTTCTTC. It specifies CASSRGADYEQFF.

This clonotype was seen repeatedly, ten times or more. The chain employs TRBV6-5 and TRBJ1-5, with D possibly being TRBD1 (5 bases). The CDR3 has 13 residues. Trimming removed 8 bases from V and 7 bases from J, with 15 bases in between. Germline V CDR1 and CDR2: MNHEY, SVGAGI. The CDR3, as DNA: TGTGCCAGCGGGGACGACAGAAGGCAGCCCCAGCATTTT. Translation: CASGDDRRQPQHF.

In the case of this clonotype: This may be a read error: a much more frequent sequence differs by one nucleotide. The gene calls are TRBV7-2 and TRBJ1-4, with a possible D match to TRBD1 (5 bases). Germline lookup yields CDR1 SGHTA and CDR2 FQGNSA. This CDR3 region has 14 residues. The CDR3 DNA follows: TGTGCCAGCAGCTTACGACAGATTAATGGAAAACTGTTTTTT. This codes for CASSLRQINGKLFF.

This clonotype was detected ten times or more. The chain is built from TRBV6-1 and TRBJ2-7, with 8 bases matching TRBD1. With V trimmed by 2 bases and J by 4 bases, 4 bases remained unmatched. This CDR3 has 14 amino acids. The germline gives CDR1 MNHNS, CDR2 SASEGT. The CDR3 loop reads CASSEPTGVYEQYF. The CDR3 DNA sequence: TGTGCCAGCAGTGAACCGACAGGGGTTTACGAGCAGTACTTC.

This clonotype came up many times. The CDR3, as DNA: TGTGCCAGCCTTAAGGTTTCTACAGATACGCAGTATTTT. Protein: CASLKVSTDTQYF. The gene calls are TRBV5-6 and TRBJ2-3; D remains ambiguous. Trimming cost V 7 bases and J 3 bases, with 12 bases left between them. The CDR3 extends over 13 amino acids. In germline, CDR1 is SGHDT, CDR2 YYEEEE.

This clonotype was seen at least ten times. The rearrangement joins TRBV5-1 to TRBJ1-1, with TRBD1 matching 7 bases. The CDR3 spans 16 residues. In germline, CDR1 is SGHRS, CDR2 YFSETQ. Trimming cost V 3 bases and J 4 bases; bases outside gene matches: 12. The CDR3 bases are TGCGCCAGCAGCTACATCACGACAGGGTACGGCACTGAAGCTTTCTTT. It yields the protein CASSYITTGYGTEAFF. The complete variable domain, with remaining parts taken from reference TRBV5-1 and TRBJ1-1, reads KAGVTQTPRYLIKTRGQQVTLSCSPISGHRSVSWYQQTPGQGLQFLFEYFSETQRNKGNFPGRFSGRQFSNSRSEMNVSTLELGDSALYLCASSYITTGYGTEAFFGQGTRLTVV.

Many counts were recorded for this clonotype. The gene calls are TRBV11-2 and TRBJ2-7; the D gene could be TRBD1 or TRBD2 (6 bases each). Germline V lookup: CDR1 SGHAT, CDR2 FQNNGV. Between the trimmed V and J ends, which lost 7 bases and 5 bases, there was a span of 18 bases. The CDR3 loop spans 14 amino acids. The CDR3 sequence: CASNSPGALDEQYV. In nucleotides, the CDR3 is TGTGCCAGCAACTCCCCGGGGGCTCTGGACGAGCAGTACGTC.

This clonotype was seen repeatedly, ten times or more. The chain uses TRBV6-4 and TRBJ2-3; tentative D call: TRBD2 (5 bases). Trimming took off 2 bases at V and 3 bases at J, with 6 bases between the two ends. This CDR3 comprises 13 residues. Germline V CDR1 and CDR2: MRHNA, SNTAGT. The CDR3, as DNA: TGTGCCAGCAGTGACAGGGAGACAGATACGCAGTATTTT. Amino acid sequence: CASSDRETDTQYF.

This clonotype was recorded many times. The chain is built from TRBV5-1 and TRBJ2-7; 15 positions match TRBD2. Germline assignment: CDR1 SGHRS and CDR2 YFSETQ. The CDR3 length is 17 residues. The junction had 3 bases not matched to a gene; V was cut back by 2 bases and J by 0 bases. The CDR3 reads CASSFGTSGGYSYEQYF. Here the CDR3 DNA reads TGCGCCAGCAGCTTTGGGACTAGCGGGGGGTACTCCTACGAGCAGTACTTC.